This entry lists 24 T cell receptor beta chains sequenced from one sample in a study of OX40 agonist ivuxolimab in advanced cancers. Data came from immunoSEQ multiplex PCR; TCRdb stores just in-frame clones and leaves some out. The data hold approximately 64,000 clones, with 70% to 90% observed a single time. Sequences were derived from CD4+ or CD8+ T cells sorted from blood, sampled in a trial of the OX40 agonist ivuxolimab. These receptors all stem from an adult with an advanced solid tumor such as melanoma, head and neck, liver or kidney cancer.

CDR3 sequence: CASSIRPSLGQYF. CDR3 DNA: TGTGCCAGCAGCATAAGACCCTCTTTGGGGCAGTATTTT. The chain links TRBV14 to TRBJ2-3, with D unclear. The CDR3 length is 13 residues. Germline assignment: CDR1 SGHDN and CDR2 FVKESK. V lost 5 bases and J 11 bases, leaving 17 bases between the germline ends. The full variable domain, with the rest looked up from reference TRBV14 and TRBJ2-3, is EAGVTQFPSHSVIEKGQTVTLRCDPISGHDNLYWYRRVMGKEIKFLLHFVKESKQDESGMPNNRFLAERTGGTYSTLKVQPAELEDSGVYFCASSIRPSLGQYFGPGTRLTVL.

In this sample, this clone is medium-sized. The chain recombines TRBV6-5 with TRBJ1-2; 11 bases agree with TRBD1. V shed 6 bases and J 5 bases; nucleotides not matched to a gene: 5. This CDR3 is 14 amino acids long. Germline V CDR1 and CDR2: MNHEY, SVGAGI. CDR3 sequence (DNA): TGTGCCAGCAGAAGGGACAGGGGGATGTATGGCTACACCTTC. This gives the protein CASRRDRGMYGYTF.

This clone has just one count. The chain carries TRBV4-2 and TRBJ2-3; 7 bases map to TRBD1. This CDR3 comprises 13 residues. Germline trimming cut 8 bases from V and 3 bases from J; bases unmatched to any gene: 5. The germline CDR1 and CDR2 sequences are LGHNA and YNFKEQ. The CDR3 loop is CASGPRGTDTQYF. Here the CDR3 DNA reads TGTGCCAGCGGGCCCAGGGGGACAGATACGCAGTATTTT.

This clone is a singleton in its sample. An end of the junction differs from the germline gene, which may be a read error. V is TRBV11-2 and J is TRBJ2-2, with 11 bases identical to TRBD2. Germline CDR1 SGHAT, CDR2 FQNNGV. This CDR3 is built from 19 residues. In nucleotides, the CDR3 is TGTGCCAGCAGCTCCCTGGTAGGGCTAGCGGGGGGCACCCTCGGGAAGCTGTTTTTT. It codes for CASSSLVGLAGGTLGKLFF.

The CDR3 DNA follows: TGTGCCAGCAGCGTGGACGGGGACGTGAGGACAGATACGCAGTATTTT. Residues: CASSVDGDVRTDTQYF. The chain combines TRBV9 with TRBJ2-3; D may be TRBD1 or TRBD2 (5 bases each). The CDR3 totals 16 residues. CDR1 is SGDLS, CDR2 YYNGEE, per germline. The germline V and J ends were trimmed by 2 bases and 3 bases, with 16 bases remaining between them.

The chain links TRBV7-9 to TRBJ1-3, with 8 bases matching TRBD1. The trim removed 5 bases at V and 0 bases at J, leaving 9 bases unmatched. The CDR3 loop spans 17 amino acids. CDR1 and CDR2 (germline): SEHNR, FQNEAQ (reference sequence). The CDR3 protein is CASSGPGQASSGNTIYF. Here the CDR3 DNA reads TGTGCCAGCAGCGGACCGGGACAGGCGTCCTCTGGAAACACCATATATTTT.

The table lists this clone with a few counts. The sample carries other DNA sequences with the same CDR3. J is TRBJ2-5 and V is TRBV5-1; D unclear. The CDR3 loop spans 13 amino acids. Trimming pared 0 bases from V and 4 bases from J, leaving 7 bases between. CDR1 SGHRS and CDR2 YFSETQ come from the germline V gene. The CDR3 protein is CASSLGGGETQYF. CDR3 sequence (DNA): TGCGCCAGCAGCTTGGGTGGTGGAGAGACCCAGTACTTC.

The rearrangement uses TRBV7-9 and TRBJ1-6; TRBD1 matches at 7 bases. The trim removed 1 base at V and 10 bases at J, leaving 7 bases unmatched. Germline values: CDR1 SEHNR, CDR2 FQNEAQ (reference sequence). The CDR3 runs to 15 residues. The CDR3 reads CASSLVRQGASPLHF. DNA of the CDR3: TGTGCCAGCAGCTTAGTTCGACAGGGAGCGTCACCCCTCCACTTT.

This rearrangement joins TRBV30 to TRBJ1-6, with a possible D match to TRBD1 (6 bases). Per the germline V gene, CDR1 is GTSNPN and CDR2 is SVGIG (reference sequence). There are 16 residues in the CDR3. The V and J ends lost 1 base and 5 bases respectively, with 15 bases between them. The chain's CDR3 is CAWSGKAGTNNSPLHF. The CDR3, as DNA: TGTGCCTGGAGTGGGAAGGCAGGGACAAATAATTCACCCCTCCACTTT.

This sequence joins TRBV7-3 and TRBJ2-7; perhaps TRBD1 as D (5 bases). The CDR3 sequence is 13 residues long. The germline CDR1 and CDR2 sequences are SGHTA and FQGTGA. The V and J ends lost 5 bases and 1 base respectively, with 9 bases between them. This CDR3 is CASSPPGSYEQYF. The CDR3 nucleotides are TGTGCCAGCAGCCCCCCAGGGTCCTACGAGCAGTACTTC. The full variable domain, its missing parts supplied by reference TRBV7-3 and TRBJ2-7, is GAGVSQTPSNKVTEKGKYVELRCDPISGHTALYWYRQSLGQGPEFLIYFQGTGAADDSGLPNDRFFAVRPEGSVSTLKIQRTERGDSAVYLCASSPPGSYEQYFGPGTRLTVT.

V and J are TRBV25-1 and TRBJ2-2; no firm D call. CDR1 is MGHDK, CDR2 SYGVNS, per germline. The ends were cut back, 8 bases at V and 3 bases at J, with 4 bases in the middle. This CDR3 region has 11 residues. Here the CDR3 reads CASADTGELFF. CDR3 sequence (DNA): TGTGCCAGCGCGGACACCGGGGAGCTGTTTTTT.

The chain couples TRBV5-1 to TRBJ1-1, with unresolved D. Trimming took 4 bases from V and 3 from J, leaving 10 bases between them. The CDR3 extends over 13 amino acids. Germline-derived CDR1 and CDR2 are SGHRS and YFSETQ. CDR3 protein: CASSLDLDTEAFF. The CDR3 nucleotides are TGCGCCAGCAGCCTAGACTTGGACACTGAAGCTTTCTTT.

This clone was counted only a few times. The chain is built from TRBV20-1 and TRBJ2-7; D gene unclear. CDR1 is DFQATT and CDR2 is SNEGSKA in the germline V gene (reference sequence). The CDR3 is 11 residues long. The V end was cut by 2 bases, the J end by 5 bases, with 7 bases between. The CDR3 DNA follows: TGCAGTGCTAGACAACGGGACGAGCAGTACTTC. Translation: CSARQRDEQYF.

The rearrangement joins TRBV5-1 to TRBJ1-2; 7 bases line up with TRBD1. Germline V gene data show CDR1 as SGHRS and CDR2 as YFSETQ. V lost 4 bases, J lost 6 bases, and 9 bases stayed unmatched. The CDR3 length is 14 residues. The CDR3 here is CASSITGARDGYTF. The CDR3 nucleotides read TGCGCCAGCAGCATAACAGGGGCCCGGGATGGCTACACCTTC.

The V and J genes are TRBV5-4 and TRBJ1-1; D not certain. The germline CDR1 and CDR2 sequences are SGHNT and YYREEE (reference sequence). Trimming shortened V by 4 bases and J by 5 bases, and 18 bases separated the two germline ends. The CDR3 has 15 residues. The CDR3 DNA sequence: TGTGCCAGCAGCCAGCCGGGCCAAGGTGGAACTGAAGCTTTCTTT. Translation gives CASSQPGQGGTEAFF.

The rearrangement links TRBV11-2 to TRBJ1-1; TRBD1 matches at 9 bases. CDR1 and CDR2 from the germline V gene are SGHAT and FQNNGV. This CDR3 region has 14 residues. J was trimmed by 3 bases and V by 4 bases; bases with no gene match: 3. The CDR3 loop reads CASSYRQGDTEAFF. CDR3 sequence (DNA): TGTGCCAGCAGCTACCGACAGGGGGACACTGAAGCTTTCTTT.

CDR3 in amino acids: CAWNNLRAGELFF. In DNA form, the CDR3 reads TGTGCCTGGAACAACCTCCGGGCCGGGGAGCTGTTTTTT. This rearrangement joins TRBV30 to TRBJ2-2; D is undetermined. Per germline, CDR1 GTSNPN and CDR2 SVGIG (reference sequence). The CDR3 is made up of 13 amino acids. V lost 4 bases and J 6 bases, leaving 12 bases between the germline ends.

The chain couples TRBV5-1 to TRBJ2-3, with a weak D call TRBD2 (5 bases). Germline lookup yields CDR1 SGHRS and CDR2 YFSETQ. CDR3 size: 16 residues. Between the trimmed V and J ends, which lost 0 bases and 1 base, there was a span of 12 bases. CDR3: CASSLELVAGTDTQYF. CDR3 nucleotides: TGCGCCAGCAGCTTGGAACTAGTTGCGGGCACAGATACGCAGTATTTT.

The chain couples TRBV7-3 to TRBJ2-3, with D possibly TRBD1 on 6 matching bases. Germline V gene lookup returns CDR1 SGHTA and CDR2 FQGTGA. CDR3 length: 13 residues. V lost 4 bases and J lost 3, with 8 bases in between. In DNA, the CDR3 is TGTGCCAGCAGCTCCAGGGGTACAGATACGCAGTATTTT. This codes for CASSSRGTDTQYF.

The chain uses TRBV11-2 and TRBJ2-3, with D possibly matching TRBD1 (6 bases). CDR1 SGHAT and CDR2 FQNNGV come from the germline V gene. Trimming took 4 bases from V and 2 from J, leaving 13 bases between them. CDR3 length: 15 residues. CDR3 amino acids: CASSSNTGPTDTQYF. CDR3 sequence (DNA): TGTGCCAGCAGCTCCAACACAGGGCCCACAGATACGCAGTATTTT. Variable domain in full (rest from reference TRBV11-2 and TRBJ2-3): EAGVAQSPRYKIIEKRQSVAFWCNPISGHATLYWYQQILGQGPKLLIQFQNNGVVDDSQLPKDRFSAERLKGVDSTLKIQPAKLEDSAVYLCASSSNTGPTDTQYFGPGTRLTVL.

The V and J genes are TRBV7-2 and TRBJ1-1; D remains ambiguous. Germline V gives CDR1 SGHTA, CDR2 FQGNSA. The V end lost 1 base, the J end lost 11 bases, and 11 bases lay between the germline ends. The length of the CDR3 is 12 residues. CDR3 DNA: TGTGCCAGCAGCTTAGGTGAAAAAGTGGCTTTCTTT. It is translated as CASSLGEKVAFF.

V gene TRBV10-3 combines with J gene TRBJ2-3; either TRBD1 or TRBD2 may supply D (5 bases each). V lost 5 bases, J lost 6 bases, and 9 bases lay in between. The CDR3 is 12 residues long. Germline loops: CDR1 ENHRY, CDR2 SYGVKD. The CDR3 coding sequence is TGTGCCATCAGTTTCGAGGGGGATACGCAGTATTTT. As protein: CAISFEGDTQYF.

The V and J genes are TRBV5-1 and TRBJ1-2; perhaps TRBD1 as D (6 bases). Trimming took off 2 bases at V and 0 bases at J, with 11 bases between the two ends. The length of the CDR3 is 15 residues. Germline values: CDR1 SGHRS, CDR2 YFSETQ. CDR3 DNA sequence: TGCGCCAGCAGCTTACAGGGAGCCGCTAACTATGGCTACACCTTC. Translating gives CASSLQGAANYGYTF.

This chain links TRBV28 with TRBJ1-6, with D perhaps TRBD1 (5 bases). This CDR3 has 12 residues. V lost 10 bases and J 6 bases, leaving 10 bases between the germline ends. The germline gives CDR1 MDHEN, CDR2 SYDVKM. DNA for the CDR3: TGTGCCACACAGGAGGGTAATTCACCCCTCCACTTT. This translates into CATQEGNSPLHF.